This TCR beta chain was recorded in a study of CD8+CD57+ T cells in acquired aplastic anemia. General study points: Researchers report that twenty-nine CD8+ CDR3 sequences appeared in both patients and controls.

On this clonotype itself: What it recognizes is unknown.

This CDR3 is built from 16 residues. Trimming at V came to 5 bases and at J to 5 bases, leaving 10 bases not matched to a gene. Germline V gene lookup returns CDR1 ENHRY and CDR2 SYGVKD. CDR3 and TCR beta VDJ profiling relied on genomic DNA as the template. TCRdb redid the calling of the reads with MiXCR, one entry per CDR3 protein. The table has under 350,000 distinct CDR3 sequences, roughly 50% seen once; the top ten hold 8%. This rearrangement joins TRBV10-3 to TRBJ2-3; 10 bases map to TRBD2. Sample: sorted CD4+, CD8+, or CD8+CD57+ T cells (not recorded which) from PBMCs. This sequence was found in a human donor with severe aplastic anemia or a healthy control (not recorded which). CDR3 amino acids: CAISFTGTSEKDTQYF. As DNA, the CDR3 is TGTGCCATCAGTTTCACTGGGACTAGCGAGAAAGATACGCAGTATTTT.